These 21 T cell receptor beta chains share one sample of origin, sequenced in a study of blood T cells in healthy people across ages. A J-beta primer mix and a sample-barcoded 5' primer were used in a second PCR of about 7 to 12 cycles. One entry per CDR3 protein, called by TCRdb with MiXCR from the 5' RACE reads. The sample consists of nearly 1 million distinct CDR3 sequences, about 53% of them appearing once. Sequenced material: blood. The receptors originated from a woman aged 55-70 years in good health.

This chain links TRBV27 with TRBJ2-3, with D hard to call. Between the trimmed V and J ends, which lost 5 bases and 4 bases, there was a span of 10 bases. The CDR3 covers 13 residues. Germline V gene sequence: CDR1 MNHEY, CDR2 SMNVEV (reference sequence). CDR3 DNA: TGTGCCAGCAGTCCCCCGGCCCCAGATACGCAGTATTTT. Translated, it gives CASSPPAPDTQYF.

The CDR3 DNA reads as TGCAGTCCTTTTTACAATGAGCAGTTCTTC. Translation gives CSPFYNEQFF. The chain employs TRBV20-1 and TRBJ2-1, with unresolved D. This CDR3 is 10 amino acids long. CDR1 and CDR2 from the germline V gene are DFQATT and SNEGSKA (reference sequence). Trimming removed 8 bases at V and 4 bases at J, with 6 bases between.

This chain links TRBV10-3 with TRBJ2-5, with a tentative D call TRBD2 (5 bases). Per the germline V gene, CDR1 is ENHRY and CDR2 is SYGVKD. There are 16 residues in the CDR3. V was trimmed by 4 bases and J by 5 bases, leaving 20 bases between them. This CDR3 is CAISGGNTSVSETQYF. The CDR3 DNA reads as TGTGCCATCAGTGGGGGTAACACTAGTGTCAGCGAGACCCAGTACTTC.

The chain employs TRBV24-1 and TRBJ2-7, with D possibly TRBD2 on 5 matching bases. Judging by the DNA end, TRBJ2-5 fits better; the J call may be wrong. This CDR3 comprises 13 residues. Germline CDR1 KGHDR, CDR2 SFDVKD. CDR3 bases: TGTGCCACCAGTGAACGGCCTCGGGGGACCCAGTACTTC. Translating gives CATSERPRGTQYF.

This rearrangement joins TRBV12-3 or TRBV12-4 to TRBJ1-1; D gene ambiguous. The CDR3 consists of 13 residues. The V gene lost 2 bases and the J gene lost 3 bases, with 7 bases spanning the gap. CDR3 nucleotide sequence: TGTGCCAGCAGTTTAATGTGGGACACTGAAGCTTTCTTT. Translated: CASSLMWDTEAFF.

The V and J genes are TRBV15 and TRBJ2-2; TRBD1 aligns across 9 bases. The germline V gene has CDR1 LNHNV and CDR2 YYDKDF (reference sequence). V lost 0 bases, J lost 3 bases, and 8 bases stayed unmatched. The CDR3 contains 18 residues. The CDR3 loop reads CATSREWLGQGYTGELFF. DNA of the CDR3: TGTGCCACCAGCAGAGAGTGGCTGGGACAGGGCTACACCGGGGAGCTGTTTTTT.

This sequence joins TRBV7-7 and TRBJ2-5, with TRBD1 matching 11 bases. The length of the CDR3 is 15 residues. Germline trimming cut 1 base from V and 5 bases from J; bases unmatched to any gene: 3. Per the germline V gene, CDR1 is SSHAT and CDR2 is FNYEAQ (reference sequence). CDR3 sequence (DNA): TGTGCCAGCAGCTTAGGGGGACAGGGGGTGGAGACCCAGTACTTC. This gives the protein CASSLGGQGVETQYF.

This clonotype has at least ten counts. The chain uses TRBV29-1 and TRBJ1-2; D is unclear. The CDR3 contains 11 residues. V was trimmed by 4 bases and J by 2 bases, leaving 5 bases between them. CDR1 is SQVTM and CDR2 is ANQGSEA in the germline V gene. The DNA for the CDR3 is TGCAGCGTTGCCACCAACTATGGCTACACCTTC. It translates to CSVATNYGYTF.

V and J are TRBV9 and TRBJ2-7, with D uncertain. The germline V gene encodes CDR1 SGDLS and CDR2 YYNGEE. The V end was cut by 5 bases, the J end by 3 bases, with 18 bases between. This CDR3 comprises 15 residues. CDR3 DNA: TGTGCCAGCAGACCCCTCGTGGGGAACCTCTACGAGCAGTACTTC. This encodes CASRPLVGNLYEQYF.

This clonotype was counted between two and nine times. The V call is TRBV24-1, the J call TRBJ2-5; D gene unclear. V dropped 4 bases and J dropped 4 bases, with 9 bases sitting between them. Germline V CDR1 and CDR2: KGHDR, SFDVKD. The CDR3 is made up of 13 amino acids. CDR3 nucleotides: TGTGCCACCAGTGAAGTAGTTCCAGAGACCCAGTACTTC. Its translation: CATSEVVPETQYF.

The chain recombines TRBV20-1 with TRBJ2-1; possible D gene TRBD2, 6 bases. The CDR3 consists of 15 residues. Deletions cut 5 bases from V and 0 bases from J, with 14 bases between. Germline CDR1 is DFQATT and CDR2 is SNEGSKA (reference sequence). The CDR3 nucleotides read TGCAGTGCTGCCGACCGGGAGAGCTCCTACAATGAGCAGTTCTTC. Amino acid sequence: CSAADRESSYNEQFF.

The V gene is TRBV15, the J gene TRBJ2-4; D possibly uses TRBD1 or TRBD2 (5 bases each). Trimming cost V 1 base and J 0 bases, with 13 bases left between them. The CDR3 consists of 17 residues. Germline assignment: CDR1 LNHNV and CDR2 YYDKDF (reference sequence). In DNA, the CDR3 is TGTGCCACCAGCAGAGGGGGGTCATTTGTAGCCAAAAACATTCAGTACTTC. Encoded protein: CATSRGGSFVAKNIQYF.

V and J are TRBV12-5 and TRBJ2-1; D not certain. The better agreement between TRBJ2-7 and the DNA end casts doubt on the J call. This CDR3 has 12 amino acids. From germline, CDR1 is LGHNT and CDR2 FRNRAP. CDR3 DNA sequence: TGTGCTAGTGGTTTGGTATTCAATGAGCAGTACTTC. Encoded protein: CASGLVFNEQYF.

CDR3 bases: TGCGCCAGCAGCTGGGGACGGACCACAGGAACTAATGAAAAACTGTTTTTT. This sequence encodes CASSWGRTTGTNEKLFF. The rearrangement joins TRBV5-1 to TRBJ1-4; perhaps TRBD1 as D (5 bases). This CDR3 region has 17 residues. Trimming removed 3 bases from V and 1 base from J, with 16 bases in between. Germline V gene data show CDR1 as SGHRS and CDR2 as YFSETQ.

The chain recombines TRBV15 with TRBJ1-2, with D tentatively TRBD1 (5 bases). The CDR3 loop spans 15 amino acids. Germline V gene sequence: CDR1 LNHNV, CDR2 YYDKDF (reference sequence). V lost 0 bases, J lost 10 bases, and 18 bases lay in between. The CDR3: CATSRDISGRDDYTF. CDR3 DNA sequence: TGTGCCACCAGCAGAGATATTTCGGGCAGGGATGACTACACCTTC.

The count of this clonotype is one. The gene calls are TRBV6-2 or TRBV6-3 and TRBJ2-3; tentatively, D is TRBD2 (6 bases). The CDR3 runs 14 residues. With 5 bases removed from V and 2 bases from J, the gap between germline ends came to 11 bases. CDR1 MNHEY and CDR2 SVGEGT come from the germline V gene. The CDR3 here is CASSREDSTDTQYF. CDR3 DNA: TGTGCCAGCAGTAGGGAGGACTCCACAGATACGCAGTATTTT.

In nucleotides, the CDR3 is TGCGCCAGCAGCCAGAGGCCCGGGGGGGTTAGCAATCAGCCCCAGCATTTT. Encoded protein: CASSQRPGGVSNQPQHF. This sequence joins TRBV4-1 and TRBJ1-5; the D gene is possibly TRBD1 (5 bases). V lost 3 bases and J 0 bases, leaving 15 bases between the germline ends. The CDR3 spans 17 residues. From germline, CDR1 is MGHRA and CDR2 YSYEKL.

J is TRBJ2-3 and V is TRBV20-1, with a possible D match to TRBD2 (6 bases). CDR1 is DFQATT and CDR2 is SNEGSKA in the germline V gene (reference sequence). The CDR3 is 15 residues long. Trimming shortened V by 0 bases and J by 6 bases, and 16 bases separated the two germline ends. CDR3 loop: CSARDVLASGDTQYF. CDR3 DNA sequence: TGCAGTGCTAGAGACGTACTAGCTTCTGGGGATACGCAGTATTTT.

The V call is TRBV7-2, the J call TRBJ2-2; 12 bases map to TRBD2. V dropped 8 bases and J dropped 7; count of bases not matched to a gene: 8. Germline CDR1 and CDR2: SGHTA and FQGNSA. CDR3 length: 15 residues. The CDR3 spells CASRGRLAGDGELFF. The CDR3 nucleotides read TGTGCCAGCCGAGGCAGACTAGCGGGGGACGGGGAGCTGTTTTTT.

This chain links TRBV12-3 or TRBV12-4 with TRBJ2-5, with D possibly matching TRBD2 (6 bases). Deletions cut 3 bases from V and 1 base from J, with 15 bases between. This CDR3 has 16 amino acids. This chain's CDR3 is CASSFLLAPIQETQYF. The DNA for the CDR3 is TGTGCCAGCAGTTTTCTTCTAGCGCCTATCCAAGAGACCCAGTACTTC.

The CDR3 reads CSARDSGAGDTDTQYF. For the CDR3, the DNA is TGCAGTGCTAGAGATTCTGGAGCGGGGGACACAGATACGCAGTATTTT. V is TRBV20-1 and J is TRBJ2-3; 8 nucleotides line up with TRBD2. The CDR3 loop spans 16 amino acids. Germline V CDR1 and CDR2: DFQATT, SNEGSKA (reference sequence). With 0 bases clipped from V and 2 bases from J, the junction kept 7 bases outside the gene matches.